The rows below give T cell receptor beta chains drawn from one sample of a study of cytomegalovirus exposure and HLA in healthy donors. Using immunoSEQ multiplex PCR, the repertoire was profiled, and TCRdb retains in-frame clones only, with some absent. Of approximately 71,000 clones detected, over 80% appear once; the ten largest clones hold about 3%. Sequencing was performed on PBMCs. These TCRs come from a young man in good health and CMV-seronegative. Both conserved end residues are part of each CDR3. The size of a clone is reported for some rows only, either as once, few or many, or as a class for expanded clones.

15	TRBJ1-3	NA	TRBV7-9	CASSPHVGLENTIYF
17	TRBJ2-1	NA	TRBV7-3	CASSLTFTSGSYNEQFF
16	TRBJ2-6	NA	TRBV27	CASSFLQGSGANVLTF
16	TRBJ1-2	NA	TRBV5-5	CASSRGALLNDYGYTF
18	TRBJ2-2	NA	TRBV4-3	CASSGAGLAGGRTGELFF
21	TRBJ1-1	NA	TRBV9	CASSGPGRGSGGPYLNTEAFF
18	TRBJ2-1	NA	TRBV28	CASSRPFYSGRAGDEQFF
13	TRBJ2-1	NA	TRBV2	CASLGGSYNEQFF
13	TRBJ2-4	NA	TRBV30	CAWSVGTQNIQYF
15	TRBJ2-7	NA	TRBV19	CASSMGASGSYEQYF
14	TRBJ2-7	NA	TRBV15	CATSTDRGPYEQYF
14	TRBJ1-4	NA	TRBV28	CASSFPQNNEKLFF
16	TRBJ2-5	once	TRBV28	CASSLGDRVNQETQYF
15	TRBJ2-1	NA	TRBV11-3	CASSLETSGYNEQFF
15	TRBJ2-7	NA	TRBV6-5	CASSYLAGGPYEQYF
13	TRBJ2-1	NA	TRBV6-1	CASSGIQYNEQFF
16	TRBJ1-2	NA	TRBV7-2	CASSLGLPGQGSGYTF
13	TRBJ1-1	once	TRBV6-5	CASSKQENTEAFF
14	TRBJ1-5	NA	TRBV7-8	CASSPGISNQPQHF
14	TRBJ2-5	NA	TRBV6-6	CASSYSLAQETQYF
15	TRBJ2-7	once	TRBV18	CASSAKTSGYYEQYF
14	TRBJ2-1	NA	TRBV19	CAIVAGGIYNEQFF
14	TRBJ1-4	NA	TRBV7-6	CASSLASSAEKLFF
14	TRBJ2-1	NA	TRBV7-2	CASSPWGLPNEQFF
15	TRBJ2-3	NA	TRBV11-2	CASSLAGGREDTQYF
15	TRBJ2-3	NA	TRBV9	CASSVSGLHTDTQYF
14	TRBJ1-2	NA	TRBV12-1	CASSEADRAGGYTF
13	TRBJ1-2	once	TRBV7-3	CASSEGLGYGYTF
14	TRBJ1-5	NA	TRBV6-5	CASRDRYSNQPQHF
16	TRBJ2-3	NA	TRBV5-4	CASSFGLAGATDTQYF
19	TRBJ1-4	NA	TRBV7-2	CASSLTSTGAKTPNEKLFF
12	TRBJ1-1	once	TRBV30	CAWSVRWAEAFF
16	TRBJ1-2	NA	TRBV5-1	CASSLASPTTQRGYTF
17	TRBJ1-1	NA	TRBV4-3	CASSQDHAPGTGYEAFF
14	TRBJ2-1	NA	TRBV4-3	CASSQTGLGHEQFF
16	TRBJ2-3	NA	TRBV29-1	CSVEDLGLLSTDTQYF
16	TRBJ2-2	NA	TRBV18	CASSPTSGRNTGELFF
17	TRBJ2-7	NA	TRBV5-1	CASSAGPGTGGRSEQYF
12	TRBJ2-1	few	TRBV4-2	CASSQERNEQFF
14	TRBJ1-1	NA	TRBV5-4	CASSLDRGQTEAFF
12	TRBJ2-7	NA	TRBV2	CASSVPGYEQYF
16	TRBJ2-7	NA	TRBV5-4	CASSLLTGEFPYEQYF
17	TRBJ2-3	once	TRBV27	CASSSERGRGGTDTQYF
15	TRBJ2-3	NA	TRBV6-5	CASRFIGLTTDTQYF
16	TRBJ2-7	NA	TRBV5-5	CASSLGIGTASYEQYF
14	TRBJ2-2	NA	TRBV27	CASTKLHNTGELFF
14	TRBJ2-7	NA	TRBV28	CASSGRQVSYEQYF
17	TRBJ1-4	NA	TRBV28	CASSLTGLSLTNEKLFF
14	TRBJ2-2	NA	TRBV28	CASRAGGPTGELFF
14	TRBJ2-2	NA	TRBV10-3	CAINAGGYTGELFF
15	TRBJ2-6	NA	TRBV18	CASSHRGVGANVLTF
17	TRBJ2-2	NA	TRBV4-2	CASSQDGWRMGNGELFF